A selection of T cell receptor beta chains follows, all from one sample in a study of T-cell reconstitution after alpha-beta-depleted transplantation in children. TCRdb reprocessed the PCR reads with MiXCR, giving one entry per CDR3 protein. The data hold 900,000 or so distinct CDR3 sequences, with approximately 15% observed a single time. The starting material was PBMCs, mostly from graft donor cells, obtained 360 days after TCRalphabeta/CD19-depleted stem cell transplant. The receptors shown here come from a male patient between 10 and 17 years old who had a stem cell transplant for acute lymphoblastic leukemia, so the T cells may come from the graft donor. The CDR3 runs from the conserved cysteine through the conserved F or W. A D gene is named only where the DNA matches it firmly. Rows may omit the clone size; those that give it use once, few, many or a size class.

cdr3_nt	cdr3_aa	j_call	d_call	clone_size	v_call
TGCAGTGCTATCCGAGGTTATAGCAATCAGCCCCAGCATTTT	CSAIRGYSNQPQHF	TRBJ1-5	-	-	TRBV20-1
TGTGCCAGCAGTGAATGGGACGTTCGGAGCAATCAGCCCCAGCATTTT	CASSEWDVRSNQPQHF	TRBJ1-5	-	-	TRBV6-1
TGTGCCAGCAGTTACTCGGGCACGACCTACGAGCAGTACTTC	CASSYSGTTYEQYF	TRBJ2-7	-	-	TRBV6-5
TGTGCCAGCAGTTATGGGGGGCATGGCTACACCTTC	CASSYGGHGYTF	TRBJ1-2	-	few	TRBV6-5
TGCAGTGCTAGCACGCTTGAACCCCAAGAGACCCAGTACTTC	CSASTLEPQETQYF	TRBJ2-5	-	-	TRBV20-1
TGTGCCAGCAGCCCCATAGTGGGGGGCACCGGGGAGCTGTTTTTT	CASSPIVGGTGELFF	TRBJ2-2	-	many	TRBV7-6
TGCAGTGCGCCTCGACTAGCGGGGCAACCCTACAATGAGCAGTTCTTC	CSAPRLAGQPYNEQFF	TRBJ2-1	TRBD2	few	TRBV20-1
TGTGCCAGCAGTTTATCGACTAGCGGGAACACCGGGGAGCTGTTTTTT	CASSLSTSGNTGELFF	TRBJ2-2	TRBD2	many	TRBV27
TGCGCCAGCAGCCGCCCGGGACAGGGACGTTCGGCTGGCTACACCTTC	CASSRPGQGRSAGYTF	TRBJ1-2	TRBD1	once	TRBV4-1
TGTGCCAGCAGCTCCTATTCCACTGAAGCTTTCTTT	CASSSYSTEAFF	TRBJ1-1	-	many	TRBV7-2
TGTGCCAGCAACGTACTAAAGGGCGGCAACACCGGGGAGCTGTTTTTT	CASNVLKGGNTGELFF	TRBJ2-2	-	many	TRBV6-1
TGTGCCAGCAGTGAAAACCGAGACAGCTATGGCTACACCTTC	CASSENRDSYGYTF	TRBJ1-2	-	many	TRBV25-1
TGTGCCAGCAGTCCAGGGGGCGCATCCTACGAGCAGTACTTC	CASSPGGASYEQYF	TRBJ2-7	TRBD1	many	TRBV12-3/TRBV12-4
TGTGCCAGCAACTCCCTTAGGGGACTAGCGGCCACCGGGGAGCTGTTTTTT	CASNSLRGLAATGELFF	TRBJ2-2	TRBD2	many	TRBV9
TGTGCCAGCAGCCTCGGGAGTTCTATCTACAATGAGCAGTTCTTC	CASSLGSSIYNEQFF	TRBJ2-1	-	few	TRBV7-9
TGTGCCAGCAACACGGGGGCGCGTGAGCAGTTCTTC	CASNTGAREQFF	TRBJ2-1	-	-	TRBV12-3/TRBV12-4
TGTGCCAGCAGCTGGGGACCGTCGGTGGAAGTAAACTATGGCTACACCTTC	CASSWGPSVEVNYGYTF	TRBJ1-2	-	-	TRBV7-9
TGTGCCAGCGCGAGGCCAGCTATGAACACTGAAGCTTTCTTT	CASARPAMNTEAFF	TRBJ1-1	-	few	TRBV7-9
TGTGCCAGCAGTTTAGCGCCAGGCACCACTGAAGCTTTCTTT	CASSLAPGTTEAFF	TRBJ1-1	-	many	TRBV12-3/TRBV12-4
TGTGCCAGCAGCCAGCCGGGCGGAAGCGCCGGGGAGCTGTTTTTT	CASSQPGGSAGELFF	TRBJ2-2	-	-	TRBV3-1
TGTGCCAGCAGTGAACCGGACGCGGGGCGCGGATATGGCTACACCTTC	CASSEPDAGRGYGYTF	TRBJ1-2	-	-	TRBV2
TGTGCCAGCAGTCCGTGGACAGGGGGCGTTGAGACCCAGTACTTC	CASSPWTGGVETQYF	TRBJ2-5	TRBD1	few	TRBV6-1
TGTGCCAGCAGCCCCAGGGCCTACAATGAGCAGTTCTTC	CASSPRAYNEQFF	TRBJ2-1	-	few	TRBV12-3/TRBV12-4
TGCGCCAGCAGCCAGCCGGGACGCAAAAAGGGGGATACGCAGTATTTT	CASSQPGRKKGDTQYF	TRBJ2-3	-	-	TRBV4-1
TGTGCCATCAGTGAGTCTACGCAGGGCAGAACCTTC	CAISESTQGRTF	TRBJ1-2	-	few	TRBV10-3
TGTGCCATCAGTGAGTCAATGGGGGTCCAGCGGGATTTGTCCTACGAGCAGTACTTC	CAISESMGVQRDLSYEQYF	TRBJ2-7	TRBD2	few	TRBV10-3
TGTGCCAGCAGCTCGCCCATGGCTAGCGGTGAGCAGTTCTTC	CASSSPMASGEQFF	TRBJ2-1	TRBD2	-	TRBV7-3
TGCGCCAGCGGGGAATCGGAGGGGAACACTGAAGCTTTCTTT	CASGESEGNTEAFF	TRBJ1-1	-	few	TRBV4-1
TGTGCCAGCAGCTTGGGCTCTGGTCTAGCGGGATCTGAGCAGTTCTTC	CASSLGSGLAGSEQFF	TRBJ2-1	TRBD2	-	TRBV7-9
TGTGCCAGCAGCCCAGGGCTAGCGGGATTCACAGATACGCAGTATTTT	CASSPGLAGFTDTQYF	TRBJ2-3	TRBD2	few	TRBV7-9
TGCAGCGTTTCTGGAGATACGCAGTATTTT	CSVSGDTQYF	TRBJ2-3	-	few	TRBV29-1
TGTGCCAGCACCGACAGACGGTACTACGAGCAGTACTTC	CASTDRRYYEQYF	TRBJ2-7	-	-	TRBV5-6
TGCAGCGTTGAAGATACCAGGGGGAGTATAGCTTTCTTT	CSVEDTRGSIAFF	TRBJ1-1	TRBD1	many	TRBV29-1
TGCGCCAGCAGCCTTGGCGGCGGCCTTATGAACACTGAAGCTTTCTTT	CASSLGGGLMNTEAFF	TRBJ1-1	-	-	TRBV4-1
TGTGCCAGCAGCCCCGCATTAGGGGCAGGGAAGGTGAACACTGAAGCTTTCTTT	CASSPALGAGKVNTEAFF	TRBJ1-1	-	-	TRBV12-3/TRBV12-4
TGTGCCAGCAGCCGCCGATCCGGACGGAGTGGGGCTTTCTTT	CASSRRSGRSGAFF	TRBJ1-1	-	-	TRBV4-2
TGCGCCAGCAGCTACACCCGGGACCGGGACTACGAGCAGTACTTC	CASSYTRDRDYEQYF	TRBJ2-7	-	few	TRBV5-1
TGTGCCAGCAGCCACAGTACTCTAGCTAGCGGCTGGGAGCAGTACTTC	CASSHSTLASGWEQYF	TRBJ2-7	TRBD2	-	TRBV7-9
TGTGCCAGCAGCCAAGTTTCAGCTACCACAGATACGCAGTATTTT	CASSQVSATTDTQYF	TRBJ2-3	-	few	TRBV4-2
TGCAGTGTCCGTGCGGGTCATCAAGAGACCCAGTACTTC	CSVRAGHQETQYF	TRBJ2-5	-	few	TRBV20-1
TGTGCCAGCAGCCATCGACAGGGGGCATGGGAGACCCAGTACTTC	CASSHRQGAWETQYF	TRBJ2-5	TRBD1	few	TRBV7-7
TGTGCCAGCAGCCCAAGGGACAGGGTTTGGAGTGGCTACACCTTC	CASSPRDRVWSGYTF	TRBJ1-2	TRBD1	-	TRBV3-1